This T cell receptor beta chain derives from a study of tumor and adjacent non-tumor tissue in lung cancer. Study information: Each sample yielded about 4.17 million productive TCRbeta reads on average.

To note about this clonotype: Its antigen is unknown. Mismatch with germline at one junction end may stem from a read error.

Per the germline V gene, CDR1 is SGHRS and CDR2 is YFSETQ. CDR3 length equals 16 residues. No cell sorting was done before RNA was extracted from the tissue. The library came from three nested PCR rounds adapted from ARM-PCR protocols. Using its own MiXCR run on the multiplex PCR reads, TCRdb lists one record per CDR3 protein. The table shows 200,000 or so distinct CDR3 sequences, with over 55% occurring only once. Study-level results: Normal lung showed higher cumulative top 100 clone frequency than tumor. Tumor tissue had significantly higher TCR diversity than normal lung.

The material sequenced was lung tumor tissue. This receptor was obtained from a man between 60 and 75 years old with non-small cell lung cancer. The chain joins TRBV5-1 to TRBJ2-3, with D possibly being TRBD2 (6 bases). The CDR3 loop reads CTSSVKEGAITDMQYF. The CDR3 nucleotides read TGCACCAGCAGCGTGAAGGAGGGAGCCATCACAGATATGCAGTATTTT.